The TCR beta chain described here comes from a study of CD8 T cells in ankylosing spondylitis. Study outcomes and limitations: CD8+ cells made up the disease-linked clones, which were relatively rare in peripheral blood. From matched ankylosing spondylitis synovial fluid, disease-linked clones were reportedly recovered at significantly enriched levels. Ankylosing spondylitis blood appeared to carry a characteristic TCR beta motif of eight or nine highly homologous variants.

It was by quantitative 5'-RACE with molecular barcodes that TCR beta libraries were made. A single record per CDR3 protein comes from TCRdb applying MiXCR to the 5' RACE reads. The sample yields about 69,000 distinct CDR3 sequences, approximately 5% seen once. V dropped 8 bases and J dropped 3 bases, with 11 bases sitting between them. This CDR3 has 13 amino acids. This clonotype was counted at least ten times. Its antigen is not identified. The receptor's source is a male donor with ankylosing spondylitis or in good health (not recorded which). The specimen sequenced was blood, either unsorted or a sorted T cell fraction (not recorded which). The rearrangement uses TRBV23-1 and TRBJ1-5; D gene unclear. TRBV23-1 is an ORF, and what it does is uncertain. The CDR3 protein is CASGNSYNQPQHF. In DNA, the CDR3 is TGCGCCAGCGGAAACAGCTACAATCAGCCCCAGCATTTT.